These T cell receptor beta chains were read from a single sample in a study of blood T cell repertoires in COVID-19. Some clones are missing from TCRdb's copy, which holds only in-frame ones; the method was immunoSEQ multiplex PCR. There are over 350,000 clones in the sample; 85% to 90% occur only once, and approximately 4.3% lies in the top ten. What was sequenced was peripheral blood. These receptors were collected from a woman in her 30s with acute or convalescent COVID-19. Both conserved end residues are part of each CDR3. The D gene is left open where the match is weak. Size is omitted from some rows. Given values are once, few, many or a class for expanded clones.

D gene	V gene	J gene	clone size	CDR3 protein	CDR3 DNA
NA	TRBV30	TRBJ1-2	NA	CAWSVTRGYGYTF	TGTGCCTGGAGTGTGACCAGGGGCTATGGCTACACCTTC
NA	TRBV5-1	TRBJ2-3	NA	CASSFLGSPDTQYF	TGCGCCAGCAGCTTCTTGGGTAGCCCCGATACGCAGTATTTT
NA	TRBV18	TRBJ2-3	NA	CASSLGVSTDTQYF	TGTGCCAGCTCACTCGGGGTTTCCACAGATACGCAGTATTTT
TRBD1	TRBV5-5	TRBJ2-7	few	CASSWTGGSREQYF	TGTGCCAGCAGTTGGACAGGGGGCTCGCGCGAGCAGTACTTC
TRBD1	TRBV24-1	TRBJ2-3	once	CATSGTLGTGSDTQYF	TGTGCCACCAGCGGAACCCTCGGGACAGGGTCAGATACGCAGTATTTT
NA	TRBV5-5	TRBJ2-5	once	CASSTRQFETQYF	TGTGCCAGCAGCACCCGACAGTTCGAGACCCAGTACTTC
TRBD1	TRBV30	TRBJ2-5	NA	CAWSLTGVETQYF	TGTGCCTGGAGTCTTACAGGGGTGGAGACCCAGTACTTC
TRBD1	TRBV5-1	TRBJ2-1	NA	CASRQGQAKFSDEQFF	TGCGCCAGCAGACAAGGACAGGCTAAGTTTTCCGATGAGCAGTTCTTC
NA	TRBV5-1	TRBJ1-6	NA	CASSSTGHNSPLHF	TGCGCCAGCAGCTCGACAGGCCATAATTCACCCCTCCACTTT
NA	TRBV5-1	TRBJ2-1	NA	CASSLDNGQFNEQFF	TGCGCCAGCAGCTTGGACAATGGCCAATTTAATGAGCAGTTCTTC
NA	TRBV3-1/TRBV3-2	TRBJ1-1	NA	CASSQRGTEAFF	TGTGCCAGCAGCCAACGAGGAACTGAAGCTTTCTTT
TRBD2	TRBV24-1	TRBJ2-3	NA	CATSDPGTSGGPPGTQYF	TGTGCCACCAGTGATCCCGGGACTAGCGGGGGTCCCCCCGGTACGCAGTATTTT
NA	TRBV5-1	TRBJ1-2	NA	CASSRGPSTGISSYTF	TGCGCCAGCAGCCGTGGCCCCTCTACCGGGATTTCTAGCTACACCTTC